What follows are 31 T cell receptor beta chains derived from one specimen sequenced in a study of blood T cells in healthy people across ages. A second PCR of about 6 to 12 cycles used a sample-barcoded 5' primer and a J-beta primer mix. TCRdb analysed the 5' RACE reads with MiXCR anew, one entry per CDR3 protein. The data show 1,500,000 or so distinct CDR3 sequences, almost 60% seen once. Source material: blood. These receptors came from a young man in good health.

V and J are TRBV20-1 and TRBJ2-1; TRBD1 might be the D (5 bases). Germline V lookup: CDR1 DFQATT, CDR2 SNEGSKA (reference sequence). V lost 3 bases, J lost 9 bases, and 18 bases lay in between. The CDR3 has 14 amino acids. The CDR3 nucleotides are TGCAGTGCTAGGGCGGACACCCGAGGAAGTGAGCAGTTCTTC. Translation gives CSARADTRGSEQFF.

The CDR3 region has the DNA TGTGCCAGCAGCGATAGCGGGGTGGGGGTTGAGACCCAGTACTTC. It translates to CASSDSGVGVETQYF. J is TRBJ2-7 and V is TRBV5-6; 8 nucleotides align to TRBD2. The J call may be wrong; the DNA end is better matched by TRBJ2-5. CDR3 length equals 15 residues. CDR1 is SGHDT and CDR2 is YYEEEE in the germline V gene.

This clonotype has just a few counts. The chain uses TRBV10-3 and TRBJ2-1, with D perhaps matching TRBD2 (6 bases). The CDR3 has 11 residues. Germline V gives CDR1 ENHRY, CDR2 SYGVKD. Trimming pared 10 bases from V and 10 bases from J, leaving 14 bases between. The CDR3 DNA follows: TGTGCCAGTAGGACTAACCTAGAGCAGTTCTTC. It translates to CASRTNLEQFF.

This chain joins TRBV2 and TRBJ2-5; D is unresolved. Germline CDR1 SNHLY, CDR2 FYNNEI. The V end was cut by 6 bases, the J end by 3 bases, with 8 bases between. The CDR3 is 12 residues long. CDR3 loop: CASRWTKETQYF. The CDR3 DNA follows: TGTGCCAGCAGATGGACCAAAGAGACCCAGTACTTC.

The chain combines TRBV6-2 or TRBV6-3 with TRBJ2-3, with D tentatively TRBD2 (7 bases). Germline lookup yields CDR1 MNHEY and CDR2 SVGEGT. The CDR3 runs 16 residues. V was clipped by 4 bases and J by 5 bases, with 19 bases between them. CDR3 sequence reads: CASSSSLGGGRDTQYF. Here the CDR3 DNA reads TGTGCCAGCAGTTCGTCCTTGGGGGGGGGCCGAGATACGCAGTATTTT.

This chain joins TRBV6-2 or TRBV6-3 and TRBJ2-4, with a weak D call TRBD1 (5 bases). The DNA end is more similar to TRBJ2-7, so the J call may be wrong. The V gene's germline CDR1 is MNHEY and CDR2 SVGEGT. CDR3 length equals 11 residues. Here the CDR3 reads CASSQGFEQYF. CDR3 nucleotides: TGTGCCAGCAGCCAGGGATTCGAGCAGTACTTC.

This clonotype has just one count. The chain combines TRBV20-1 with TRBJ2-1; D may be TRBD2 (6 bases). Germline V gives CDR1 DFQATT, CDR2 SNEGSKA (reference sequence). Trimming shortened V by 3 bases and J by 2 bases, and 17 bases separated the two germline ends. The CDR3 length is 16 residues. CDR3 sequence reads: CSASDSGGTPYNEQFF. The CDR3 DNA reads TGCAGTGCTAGTGACTCCGGCGGGACCCCCTACAATGAGCAGTTCTTC.

This chain uses TRBV4-1 with TRBJ1-1; D remains ambiguous. V was cut by 1 base and J by 11 bases, with 17 bases left in between. CDR1 MGHRA and CDR2 YSYEKL come from the germline V gene. This CDR3 contains 14 residues. This CDR3 is CASSQAEGRMEAFF. CDR3 bases: TGCGCCAGCAGCCAAGCCGAGGGCCGTATGGAGGCTTTCTTT.

This chain uses TRBV6-1 with TRBJ1-2, with D tentatively TRBD1 (6 bases). V lost 8 bases and J lost 2, with 24 bases in between. CDR3 length equals 17 residues. Germline CDR1 MNHNS, CDR2 SASEGT. CDR3 nucleotide sequence: TGTGCCAGCCGCCTGAGCGCTGGCAGGGGAGGGAACTATGGCTACACCTTC. Amino acids: CASRLSAGRGGNYGYTF.

The chain carries TRBV7-9 and TRBJ1-2, with D possibly TRBD1 on 6 matching bases. Germline CDR1 and CDR2: SEHNR and FQNEAQ (reference sequence). The V gene lost 5 bases and the J gene lost 5 bases, with 21 bases spanning the gap. This CDR3 is 16 amino acids long. The DNA of the CDR3 is TGTGCCAGCAGCCACGGGGGGGGACACTCACCTTATGGCTACACCTTC. Its translation is CASSHGGGHSPYGYTF.

V usage is TRBV20-1 and J usage is TRBJ2-6; TRBD1 aligns across 7 bases. The V and J ends lost 6 bases and 3 bases, in that order; junction bases with no gene match: 8. Germline V lookup: CDR1 DFQATT, CDR2 SNEGSKA (reference sequence). CDR3 length equals 15 residues. CDR3 sequence (DNA): TGCAGTGCAAAGAACAGGGGCTATGGGGCCAACGTCCTGACTTTC. Translated, it gives CSAKNRGYGANVLTF.

The chain is built from TRBV20-1 and TRBJ2-1; 9 nucleotides line up with TRBD2. Unmatched junction bases numbered 12, after V lost 3 bases and J lost 9 bases. CDR3 length equals 15 residues. Germline lookup yields CDR1 DFQATT and CDR2 SNEGSKA (reference sequence). CDR3 coding DNA: TGCAGTGCTAGGCGGCGGGGGGGCCGCTGGGTTGAGCAGTTCTTC. As protein: CSARRRGGRWVEQFF.

V gene TRBV6-2 or TRBV6-3 combines with J gene TRBJ2-3; D is ambiguous. The CDR3 is 14 residues long. CDR1 is MNHEY, CDR2 SVGEGT, per germline. V lost 2 bases and J 4 bases, leaving 10 bases between the germline ends. This CDR3 is CASSYQRLSDTQYF. The DNA for the CDR3 is TGTGCCAGCAGTTACCAGAGATTATCAGATACGCAGTATTTT.

The genes are TRBV20-1 and TRBJ1-2; 8 nucleotides align to TRBD1. The CDR3 contains 13 residues. CDR1 DFQATT and CDR2 SNEGSKA come from the germline V gene (reference sequence). V trimming: 3 bases; J trimming: 7 bases; junction bases outside the gene matches: 7. CDR3 nucleotide sequence: TGCAGTGCTAGGGCGTGGACAGGGTCTGGCTACACCTTC. The encoded protein is CSARAWTGSGYTF.

This clonotype was counted between two and nine times. The chain has TRBV20-1 and TRBJ2-7; weak D call: TRBD1 (6 bases). V shed 5 bases and J shed 1 base, with 21 bases lying between them. Germline CDR1 and CDR2: DFQATT and SNEGSKA (reference sequence). CDR3 size: 16 residues. In DNA form, the CDR3 reads TGCAGTGCTTTGGCAGGGGCTTCGACAGTGTCCTACGAGCAGTACTTC. Its protein is CSALAGASTVSYEQYF.

V and J are TRBV6-5 and TRBJ1-5; D is undetermined. The CDR3 sequence is 13 residues long. V was trimmed by 9 bases and J by 0 bases, leaving 9 bases between them. CDR1 is MNHEY, CDR2 SVGAGI, per germline. The CDR3 region has the DNA TGTGCCAGACTCAGAGTTAGCAATCAGCCCCAGCATTTT. This encodes CARLRVSNQPQHF.

The chain employs TRBV27 and TRBJ2-1; D gene ambiguous. Trimming shortened V by 10 bases and J by 3 bases, and 10 bases separated the two germline ends. Germline lookup yields CDR1 MNHEY and CDR2 SMNVEV (reference sequence). The CDR3 extends over 12 amino acids. The CDR3 DNA is TGTGCCATCGGTTTCGTCTACAATGAGCAGTTCTTC. Translation gives CAIGFVYNEQFF.

This clonotype was observed a few times. The rearrangement links TRBV27 to TRBJ1-2; D possibly corresponds to TRBD1 (5 bases). Between the trimmed V and J ends, which lost 4 bases and 3 bases, there was a span of 9 bases. Germline CDR1 MNHEY, CDR2 SMNVEV (reference sequence). The CDR3 runs 13 residues. The CDR3 spells CASSSLGDYGYTF. Here the CDR3 DNA reads TGTGCCAGCAGTTCACTGGGGGACTATGGCTACACCTTC.

The gene calls are TRBV7-9 and TRBJ1-2; weak D call: TRBD1 (5 bases). Trimming left V 2 bases short and J 2 bases short, with 9 bases between. Germline V gives CDR1 SEHNR, CDR2 FQNEAQ (reference sequence). CDR3 length equals 14 residues. The CDR3 DNA reads TGTGCCAGCAGCTTAACGGACATAAACTATGGCTACACCTTC. Translation gives CASSLTDINYGYTF.

For the CDR3, the DNA is TGCGCCAGCAGAAGTACAGGGGCTGGGGCCAACGTCCTGACTTTC. Protein: CASRSTGAGANVLTF. The chain combines TRBV10-2 with TRBJ2-6, with TRBD1 matching over 7 bases. Losses at the gene ends were 6 bases for V and 2 bases for J; bases not matched to a gene: 4. The CDR3 contains 15 residues. From germline, CDR1 is WSHSY and CDR2 SAAADI.

The chain couples TRBV12-3 or TRBV12-4 to TRBJ1-6; D perhaps matches TRBD1 (5 bases). This CDR3 region has 14 residues. V dropped 6 bases and J dropped 8 bases, with 14 bases sitting between them. CDR3 nucleotide sequence: TGTGCCAGCAGGTCAACCGGGACTTATTCACCCCTCCACTTT. Translation gives CASRSTGTYSPLHF.

This clonotype was seen a few times. In nucleotides, the CDR3 is TGCGCCAGCAGCCCTAGTCAGCAAGAGACCCAGTACTTC. It encodes CASSPSQQETQYF. The chain combines TRBV4-1 with TRBJ2-5; no clear D gene. Germline values: CDR1 MGHRA, CDR2 YSYEKL. This CDR3 contains 13 residues. V was pared by 4 bases and J by 2 bases, with 8 bases between.

This clonotype came up a few times. The chain employs TRBV3-1 and TRBJ2-7; D is perhaps TRBD1 or TRBD2 (5 bases each). This CDR3 has 15 amino acids. The V gene's germline CDR1 is LGHDT and CDR2 YNNKEL (reference sequence). The V and J ends lost 2 bases and 3 bases respectively, with 14 bases between them. CDR3 region: CASSQPGRGRYEQYF. Written as DNA, the CDR3 is TGTGCCAGCAGCCAACCAGGGAGAGGACGCTACGAGCAGTACTTC.

This clonotype was counted only a few times. The chain has TRBV12-3 or TRBV12-4 and TRBJ2-1, with unresolved D. The CDR3 covers 13 residues. V was shortened by 6 bases and J by 8 bases, with 14 bases between the two germline ends. The CDR3 spells CASSSGVSDEQFF. The CDR3 DNA reads TGTGCCAGCAGCTCTGGGGTGAGCGATGAGCAGTTCTTC.

This clonotype was detected a few times. V gene TRBV29-1 combines with J gene TRBJ1-2; D is uncertain. Trimming removed 7 bases at V and 0 bases at J, with 9 bases between. CDR3 size: 12 residues. Germline V lookup: CDR1 SQVTM, CDR2 ANQGSEA. CDR3 in DNA: TGCAGCGGCCGTACCCCTAACTATGGCTACACCTTC. Translating it yields CSGRTPNYGYTF.

This clonotype was counted a few times. V and J are TRBV7-2 and TRBJ2-7, with 7 nucleotides matching TRBD2. Germline loops: CDR1 SGHTA, CDR2 FQGNSA. The CDR3 has 14 amino acids. The V gene end was trimmed by 5 bases and the J gene end by 1 base; junction bases not matched to a gene: 5. CDR3 DNA: TGTGCCAGCAGCCGGGGAGGGAATTCCTACGAGCAGTACTTC. This translates into CASSRGGNSYEQYF.

J is TRBJ1-2 and V is TRBV29-1; D not resolved. Trimming cost V 0 bases and J 3 bases, with 14 bases left between them. The CDR3 loop spans 15 amino acids. The germline CDR1 and CDR2 sequences are SQVTM and ANQGSEA. Here the CDR3 reads CSVEDWTSADYGYTF. In DNA, the CDR3 is TGCAGCGTTGAAGATTGGACCTCGGCAGACTATGGCTACACCTTC. Drawing the rest from reference TRBV29-1 and TRBJ1-2, the complete variable domain is SAVISQKPSRDICQRGTSLTIQCQVDSQVTMMFWYRQQPGQSLTLIATANQGSEATYESGFVIDKFPISRPNLTFSTLTVSNMSPEDSSIYLCSVEDWTSADYGYTFGSGTRLTVV.

The chain couples TRBV2 to TRBJ2-7, with D tentatively TRBD1 or TRBD2 (6 bases each). V gave up 11 bases and J gave up 4 bases, with 15 bases separating them. Germline CDR1 and CDR2: SNHLY and FYNNEI. The CDR3 loop spans 12 amino acids. This CDR3 is CAGLGGGYEQYF. CDR3 coding DNA: TGTGCCGGCTTGGGGGGCGGGTACGAGCAGTACTTC.

This clonotype came up a few times. This chain uses TRBV5-6 with TRBJ2-5; D is undetermined. Germline assignment: CDR1 SGHDT and CDR2 YYEEEE. Trimming shortened V by 1 base and J by 5 bases, and 6 bases separated the two germline ends. The CDR3 spans 12 residues. The CDR3 loop is CASSLKPETQYF. CDR3 nucleotides: TGTGCCAGCAGCTTGAAACCCGAGACCCAGTACTTC.

The table lists this clonotype with a few counts. The V call is TRBV4-3, the J call TRBJ2-7, with a possible D match to TRBD1 (6 bases). Looked up from germline, CDR1 is LGHNA and CDR2 is YSLEER. The V end was cut by 0 bases, the J end by 3 bases, with 9 bases between. The CDR3 is made up of 14 amino acids. Written as DNA, the CDR3 is TGCGCCAGCAGCCAAGATATGGACAGCTACGAGCAGTACTTC. Translated, it gives CASSQDMDSYEQYF.

The genes are TRBV3-1 and TRBJ1-2, with no clear D. This CDR3 is 15 amino acids long. The germline V gene encodes CDR1 LGHDT and CDR2 YNNKEL (reference sequence). Between the trimmed V and J ends, which lost 0 bases and 0 bases, there was a span of 8 bases. CDR3 nucleotides: TGTGCCAGCAGCCAAGATTTGTGGGCTAACTATGGCTACACCTTC. Protein: CASSQDLWANYGYTF.